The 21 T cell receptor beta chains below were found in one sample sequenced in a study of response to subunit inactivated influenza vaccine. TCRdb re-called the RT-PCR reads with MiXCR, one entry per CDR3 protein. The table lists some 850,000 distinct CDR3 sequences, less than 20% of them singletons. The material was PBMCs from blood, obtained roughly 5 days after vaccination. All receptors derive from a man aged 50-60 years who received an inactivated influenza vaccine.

This CDR3 is CASSSGVGAVYEQYF. CDR3 sequence (DNA): TGTGCCAGCAGCTCGGGCGTGGGTGCAGTCTACGAGCAGTACTTC. The chain uses TRBV5-5 and TRBJ2-7; D gene ambiguous. CDR1 is SGHKS and CDR2 is YYEKEE in the germline V gene (reference sequence). This CDR3 region has 15 residues. V lost 3 bases and J lost 3, with 16 bases in between.

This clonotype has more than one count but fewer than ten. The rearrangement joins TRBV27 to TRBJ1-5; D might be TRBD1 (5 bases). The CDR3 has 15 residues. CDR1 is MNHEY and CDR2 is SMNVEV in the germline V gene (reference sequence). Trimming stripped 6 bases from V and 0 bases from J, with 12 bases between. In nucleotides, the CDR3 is TGTGCCAGCAGCAGGCAGGGACTTAGCAATCAGCCCCAGCATTTT. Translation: CASSRQGLSNQPQHF.

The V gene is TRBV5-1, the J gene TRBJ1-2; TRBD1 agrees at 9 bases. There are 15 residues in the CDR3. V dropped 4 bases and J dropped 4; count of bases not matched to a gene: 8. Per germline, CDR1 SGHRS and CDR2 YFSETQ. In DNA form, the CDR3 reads TGCGCCAGCAGCATTCAGACAGGGGGGGCCTATGGCTACACCTTC. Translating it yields CASSIQTGGAYGYTF.

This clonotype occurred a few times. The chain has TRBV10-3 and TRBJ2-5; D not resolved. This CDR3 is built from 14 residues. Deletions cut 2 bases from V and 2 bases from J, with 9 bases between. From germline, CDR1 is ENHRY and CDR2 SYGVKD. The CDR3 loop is CAISEGRRQETQYF. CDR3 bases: TGTGCCATCAGTGAGGGTCGGCGGCAAGAGACCCAGTACTTC.

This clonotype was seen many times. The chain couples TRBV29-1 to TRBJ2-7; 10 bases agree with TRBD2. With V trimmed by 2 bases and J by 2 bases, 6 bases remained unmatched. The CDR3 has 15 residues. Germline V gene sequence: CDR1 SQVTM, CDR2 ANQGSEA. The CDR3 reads CSVEWTSGTAYEQYF. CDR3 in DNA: TGCAGCGTTGAATGGACTAGCGGAACCGCCTACGAGCAGTACTTC.

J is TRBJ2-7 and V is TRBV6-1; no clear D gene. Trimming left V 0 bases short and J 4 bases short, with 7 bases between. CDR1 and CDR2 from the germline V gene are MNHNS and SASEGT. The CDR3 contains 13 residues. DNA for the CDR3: TGTGCCAGCAGTGAAGCGACCAGTTACGAGCAGTACTTC. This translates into CASSEATSYEQYF.

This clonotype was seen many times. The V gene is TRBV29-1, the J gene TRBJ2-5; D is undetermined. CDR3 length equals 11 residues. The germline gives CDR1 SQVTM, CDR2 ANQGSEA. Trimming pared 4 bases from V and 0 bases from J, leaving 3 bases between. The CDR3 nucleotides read TGCAGCGTTGGACACCAAGAGACCCAGTACTTC. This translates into CSVGHQETQYF.

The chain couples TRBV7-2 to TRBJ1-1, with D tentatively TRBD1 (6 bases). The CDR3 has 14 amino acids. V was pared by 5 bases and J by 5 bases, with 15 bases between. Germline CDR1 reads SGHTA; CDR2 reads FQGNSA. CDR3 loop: CASSPKGGRTEAFF. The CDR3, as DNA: TGTGCCAGCAGCCCCAAGGGGGGGAGGACTGAAGCTTTCTTT.

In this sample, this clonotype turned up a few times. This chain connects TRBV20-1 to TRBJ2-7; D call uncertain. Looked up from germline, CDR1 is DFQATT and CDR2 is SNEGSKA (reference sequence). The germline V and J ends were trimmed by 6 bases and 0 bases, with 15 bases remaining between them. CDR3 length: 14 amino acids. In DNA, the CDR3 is TGCAGTGCAAGATCTGACATACGCTCCTACGAGCAGTACTTC. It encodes CSARSDIRSYEQYF.

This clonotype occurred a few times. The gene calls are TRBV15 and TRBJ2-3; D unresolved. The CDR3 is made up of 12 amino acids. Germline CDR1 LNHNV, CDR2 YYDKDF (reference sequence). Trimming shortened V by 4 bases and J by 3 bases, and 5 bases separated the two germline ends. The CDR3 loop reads CATSIQTDTQYF. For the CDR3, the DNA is TGTGCCACCAGCATCCAAACAGATACGCAGTATTTT.

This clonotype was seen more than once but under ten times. DNA for the CDR3: TGTGCCAGCAGCTGGCCTTTGCGGGGGTCCTACGAGCAGTACTTC. Translation: CASSWPLRGSYEQYF. The chain recombines TRBV7-6 with TRBJ2-7; 7 nucleotides align to TRBD2. V trimming: 4 bases; J trimming: 1 base; junction bases outside the gene matches: 7. The germline V gene has CDR1 SGHVS and CDR2 FNYEAQ. The CDR3 spans 15 residues.

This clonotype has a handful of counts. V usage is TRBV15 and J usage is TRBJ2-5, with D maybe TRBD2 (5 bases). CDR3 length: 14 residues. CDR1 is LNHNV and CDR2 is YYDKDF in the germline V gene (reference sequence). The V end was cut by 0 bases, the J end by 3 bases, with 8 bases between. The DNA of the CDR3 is TGTGCCACCAGCAGAGATCGACTAAAAGAGACCCAGTACTTC. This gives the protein CATSRDRLKETQYF.

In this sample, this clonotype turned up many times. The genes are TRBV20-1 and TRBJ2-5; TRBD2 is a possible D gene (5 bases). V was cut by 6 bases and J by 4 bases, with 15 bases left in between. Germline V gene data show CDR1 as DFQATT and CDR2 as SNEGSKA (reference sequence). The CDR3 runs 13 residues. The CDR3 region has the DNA TGCAGTGCCCCTCTCAGCGGAGGAGAGACCCAGTACTTC. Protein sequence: CSAPLSGGETQYF.

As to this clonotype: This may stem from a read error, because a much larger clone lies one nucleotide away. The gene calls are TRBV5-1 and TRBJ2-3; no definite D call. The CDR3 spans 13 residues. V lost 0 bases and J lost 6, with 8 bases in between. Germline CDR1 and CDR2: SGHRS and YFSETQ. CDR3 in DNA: TGCGCCAGCAGCTTGGCCCCGGTGGATACGCAGTATTTT. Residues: CASSLAPVDTQYF. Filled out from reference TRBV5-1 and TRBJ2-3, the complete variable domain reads KAGVTQTPRYLIKTRGQQVTLSCSPISGHRSVSWYQQTPGQGLQFLFEYFSETQRNKGNFPGRFSGRQFSNSRSEMNVSTLELGDSALYLCASSLAPVDTQYFGPGTRLTVL.

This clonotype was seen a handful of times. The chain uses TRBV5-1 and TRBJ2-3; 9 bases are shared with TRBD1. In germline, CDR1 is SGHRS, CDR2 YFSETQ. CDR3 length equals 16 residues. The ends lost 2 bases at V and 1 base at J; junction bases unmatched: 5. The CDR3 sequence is CASSFGRTGGTDTQYF. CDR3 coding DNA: TGCGCCAGCAGCTTCGGTCGGACAGGGGGCACAGATACGCAGTATTTT.

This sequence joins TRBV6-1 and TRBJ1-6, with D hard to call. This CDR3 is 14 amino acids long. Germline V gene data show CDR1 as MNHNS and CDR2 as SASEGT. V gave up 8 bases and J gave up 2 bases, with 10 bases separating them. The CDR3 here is CASSPGTYNSPLHF. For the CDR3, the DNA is TGTGCCAGCTCCCCGGGAACCTATAATTCACCCCTCCACTTT.

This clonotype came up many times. The CDR3 DNA reads TGTGCCAGCAGCTTGGGGGTGACAGACAATGAGCAGTTCTTC. Its protein product is CASSLGVTDNEQFF. This sequence joins TRBV5-4 and TRBJ2-1; possibly TRBD1 for D (5 bases). Germline V CDR1 and CDR2: SGHNT, YYREEE (reference sequence). CDR3 length: 14 residues. Trimming left V 0 bases short and J 5 bases short, with 9 bases between.

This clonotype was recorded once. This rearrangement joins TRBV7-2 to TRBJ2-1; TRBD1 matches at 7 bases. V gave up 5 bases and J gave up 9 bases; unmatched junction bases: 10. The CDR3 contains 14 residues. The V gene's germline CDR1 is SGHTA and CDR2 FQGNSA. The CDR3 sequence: CASSNRGDRGEQFF. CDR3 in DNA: TGTGCCAGCAGCAACAGGGGTGATAGGGGTGAGCAGTTCTTC.

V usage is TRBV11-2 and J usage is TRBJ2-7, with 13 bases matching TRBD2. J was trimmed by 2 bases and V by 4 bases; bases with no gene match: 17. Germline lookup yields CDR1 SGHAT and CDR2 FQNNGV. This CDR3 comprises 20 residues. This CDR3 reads CASSSLRRLAGGHYPYEQYF. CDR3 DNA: TGTGCCAGCAGCTCCCTGCGCCGACTAGCGGGGGGACACTATCCCTACGAGCAGTACTTC.

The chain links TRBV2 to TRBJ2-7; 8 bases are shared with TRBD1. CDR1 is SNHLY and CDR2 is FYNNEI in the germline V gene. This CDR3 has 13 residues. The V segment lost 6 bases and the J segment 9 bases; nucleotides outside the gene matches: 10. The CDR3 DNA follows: TGTGCCAGCAGACGACCGGGACAGGTTGTGCAGTACTTC. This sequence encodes CASRRPGQVVQYF.

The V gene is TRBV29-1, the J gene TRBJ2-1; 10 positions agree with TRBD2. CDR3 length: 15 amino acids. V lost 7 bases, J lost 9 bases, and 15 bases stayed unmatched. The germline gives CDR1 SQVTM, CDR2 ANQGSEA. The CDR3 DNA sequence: TGCAGCGGAGGATTGGTTCCTAGCGGGAGTCCTGAGCAGTTCTTC. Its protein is CSGGLVPSGSPEQFF.